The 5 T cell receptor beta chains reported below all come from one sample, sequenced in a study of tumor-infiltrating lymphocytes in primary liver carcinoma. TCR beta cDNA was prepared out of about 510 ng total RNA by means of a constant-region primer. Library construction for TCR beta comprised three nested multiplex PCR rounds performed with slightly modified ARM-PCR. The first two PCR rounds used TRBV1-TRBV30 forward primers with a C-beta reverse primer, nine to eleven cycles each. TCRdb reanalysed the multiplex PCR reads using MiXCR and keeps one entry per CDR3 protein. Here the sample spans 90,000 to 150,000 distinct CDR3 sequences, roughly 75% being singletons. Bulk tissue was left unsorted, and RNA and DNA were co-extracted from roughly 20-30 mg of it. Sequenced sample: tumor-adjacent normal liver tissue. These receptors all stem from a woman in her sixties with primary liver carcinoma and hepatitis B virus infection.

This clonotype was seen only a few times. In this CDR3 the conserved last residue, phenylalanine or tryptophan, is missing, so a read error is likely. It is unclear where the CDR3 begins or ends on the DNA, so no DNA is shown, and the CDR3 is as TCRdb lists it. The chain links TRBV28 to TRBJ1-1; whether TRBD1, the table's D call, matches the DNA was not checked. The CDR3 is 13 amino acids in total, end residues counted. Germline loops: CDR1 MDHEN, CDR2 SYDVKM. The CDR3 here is CATLTVMNTEAFL.

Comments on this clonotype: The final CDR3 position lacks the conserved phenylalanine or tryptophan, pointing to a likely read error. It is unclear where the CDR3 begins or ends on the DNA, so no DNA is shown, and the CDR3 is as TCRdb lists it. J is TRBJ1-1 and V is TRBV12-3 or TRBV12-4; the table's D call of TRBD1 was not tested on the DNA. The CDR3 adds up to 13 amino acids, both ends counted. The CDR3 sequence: CASTQGAYTEAFL.

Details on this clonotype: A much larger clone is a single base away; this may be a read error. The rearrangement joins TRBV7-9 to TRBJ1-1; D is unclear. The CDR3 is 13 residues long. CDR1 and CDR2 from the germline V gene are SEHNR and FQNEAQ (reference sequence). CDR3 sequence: CASSLWGSTEALF. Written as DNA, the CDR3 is TGTGCCAGCAGCTTATGGGGTAGCACTGAAGCTTTATTT.

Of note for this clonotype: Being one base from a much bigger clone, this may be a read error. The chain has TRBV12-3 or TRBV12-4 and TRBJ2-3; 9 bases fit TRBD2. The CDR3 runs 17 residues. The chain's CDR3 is CVSSFGFGGGGPDTQYF. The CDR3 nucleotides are TGTGTCAGCAGTTTCGGATTTGGCGGGGGGGGCCCAGATACGCAGTATTTT.

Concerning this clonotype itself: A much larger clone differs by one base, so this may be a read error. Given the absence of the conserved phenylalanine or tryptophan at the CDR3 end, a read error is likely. The CDR3 reads CASSFLVTDTQYL. CDR3 coding DNA: TGTGCCAGCAGCTTTTTAGTAACAGATACGCAGTATCTT. The chain combines TRBV5-4 with TRBJ2-3; no firm D call. V lost 2 bases to trimming and J lost 3 bases, with 7 bases between them. CDR1 and CDR2 (germline): SGHNT, YYREEE (reference sequence). This CDR3 is built from 13 residues.